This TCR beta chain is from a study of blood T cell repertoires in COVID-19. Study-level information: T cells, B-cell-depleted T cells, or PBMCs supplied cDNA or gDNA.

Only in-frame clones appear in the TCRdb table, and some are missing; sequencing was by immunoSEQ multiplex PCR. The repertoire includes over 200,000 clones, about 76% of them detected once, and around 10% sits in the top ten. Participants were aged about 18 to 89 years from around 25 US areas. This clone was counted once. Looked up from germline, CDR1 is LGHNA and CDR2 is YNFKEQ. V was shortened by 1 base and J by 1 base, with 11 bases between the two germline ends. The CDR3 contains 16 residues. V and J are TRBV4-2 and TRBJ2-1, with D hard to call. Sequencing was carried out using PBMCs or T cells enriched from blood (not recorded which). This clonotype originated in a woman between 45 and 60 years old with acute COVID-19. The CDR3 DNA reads TGTGCCAGCAGCCAAGTCCTAGTGGTGTCCTACAATGAGCAGTTCTTC. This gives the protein CASSQVLVVSYNEQFF.